This TCR beta chain appears in the sequencing data of a study of blood T cells in healthy people across ages. Overall study findings and caveats: Diversity estimated from one million T cells was considered an underestimate.

A second PCR of 7 to 11 cycles used a sample-barcoded 5' primer and a J-beta primer mix. A template-switch adaptor that had 12 random nucleotides put a tag on each cDNA molecule. TCRdb used MiXCR to reprocess the 5' RACE reads, holding one entry per CDR3 protein. The sample records just under 550,000 distinct CDR3 sequences, 24% being singletons. Remarks on this clonotype: Its specificity is unknown.

Collection of 7.5 to 10 milliliters of peripheral blood was performed for each donor. The same data also contributed to another study, on T cells of mothers and their children. From that second work: Slightly higher overlap, not significant, was seen in related mother-child pairs than in unrelated pairs.

This TCR derives from a boy under 18 in good health. Sample: blood.

CDR3 nucleotide sequence: TGTGCCAGCAGAGCCGGGACAGGGGCCTCCAATGAGCAGTTCTTC. Protein: CASRAGTGASNEQFF. This rearrangement joins TRBV2 to TRBJ2-1, with 10 bases aligning to TRBD1. This CDR3 region has 15 residues. The V and J ends lost 6 bases and 6 bases, in that order; junction bases with no gene match: 8. Germline V lookup: CDR1 SNHLY, CDR2 FYNNEI.